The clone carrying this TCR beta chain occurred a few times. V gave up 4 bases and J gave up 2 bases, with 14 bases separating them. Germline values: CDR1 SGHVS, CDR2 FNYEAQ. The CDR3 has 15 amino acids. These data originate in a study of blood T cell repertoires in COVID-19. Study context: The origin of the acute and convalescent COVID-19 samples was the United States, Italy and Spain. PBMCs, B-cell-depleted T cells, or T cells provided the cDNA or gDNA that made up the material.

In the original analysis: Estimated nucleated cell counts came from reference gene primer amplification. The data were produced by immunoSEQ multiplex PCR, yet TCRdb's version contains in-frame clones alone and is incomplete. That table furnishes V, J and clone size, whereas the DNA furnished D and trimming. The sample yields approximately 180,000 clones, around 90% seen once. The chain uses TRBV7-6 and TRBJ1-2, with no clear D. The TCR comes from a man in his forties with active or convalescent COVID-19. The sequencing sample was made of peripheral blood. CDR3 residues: CASSSREGANYGYTF. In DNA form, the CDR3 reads TGTGCCAGCAGCTCAAGGGAGGGAGCCAACTATGGCTACACCTTC.